This T cell receptor (beta chain) emerged from a study of T-cell reconstitution after alpha-beta-depleted transplantation in children. Preparation of the TCRbeta library used unique molecular identifiers. MiXCR, run by TCRdb on the PCR reads, gives a single entry per CDR3 protein. This sample yields some 250,000 distinct CDR3 sequences, of which approximately 12% are seen a single time; around 2.8% belongs to the top ten. Per germline, CDR1 MNHEY and CDR2 SVGEGT. V lost 5 bases, J lost 6 bases, and 13 bases lay in between. The CDR3 contains 13 residues. This clonotype was recorded many times. The receptor was derived from a human donor who donated a stem cell graft to a child with acute lymphoblastic leukemia. The gene calls are TRBV6-2 or TRBV6-3 and TRBJ1-1; D unresolved. The sequenced sample was PBMCs from the stem cell graft donor, obtained from the stem cell graft. CDR3 DNA sequence: TGTGCCAGCAGTGCGACGGAAGAGGCTGAAGCTTTCTTT. Translation gives CASSATEEAEAFF.